Relative to its sample, the clone carrying this T cell receptor beta chain is medium-sized. This sample's treatment: randomized to nivolumab then ipilimumab (arm A) or the reverse (arm B). Germline-derived CDR1 and CDR2 are SGHNT and YENEEA. V lost 3 bases, J lost 1 base, and 6 bases stayed unmatched. This CDR3 comprises 17 residues. Libraries were prepared by immunoSEQ multiplex PCR; TCRdb keeps only in-frame clonotypes and omits some of them. The data show 810 or so clones, about 24% seen once. These data originate in a study of sequential checkpoint blockade in melanoma. Looking at the study overall: Patients were randomized 1:1 to nivolumab-then-ipilimumab or ipilimumab-then-nivolumab first-line. DNA from around 90 pretreatment tumor samples underwent TCRβ immunosequencing.

This sequence joins TRBV11-3 and TRBJ2-3, with 11 bases that match TRBD2. This sample comprised tumor tissue (inferred from file names), obtained from a patient given nivolumab and ipilimumab in sequence. The TCR originated in a human donor with melanoma. CDR3 coding DNA: TGTGCCAGCAGCTTGGTAGCGGGGGGGCCGGGCACAGATACGCAGTATTTT. Amino acid sequence: CASSLVAGGPGTDTQYF.